Listed below are T cell receptor beta chains from one sample, sequenced in a study of identical twins. TCRdb ran MiXCR on the 5' RACE reads and lists one entry per CDR3 protein. The table shows about 1.7 million distinct CDR3 sequences, with around 33% occurring only once. Material: cord blood. These receptors originate from a newborn girl in good health. Both conserved end residues are part of each CDR3. Fields, in order: J gene, V gene, D gene, clone size, CDR3 DNA, CDR3 protein. A D gene is named only where the DNA matches it firmly. Clone size is shown for a subset of rows, as once, few, many or a class of expanded clone.

>TRBJ2-3|TRBV13|TRBD2|few
TGTGCCAGCAGCTCTCTAGCGGGGCCCACAGATACGCAGTATTTT
CASSSLAGPTDTQYF
>TRBJ2-7|TRBV6-5|NA|many
TGTGCCAGCAGTCCTAAACGGGGGAGCTCCTACGAGCAGTACTTC
CASSPKRGSSYEQYF
>TRBJ2-1|TRBV5-1|TRBD2|NA
TGCGCCAGCCAGATGGGACTAGCGGACAATGAGCAGTTCTTC
CASQMGLADNEQFF
>TRBJ2-5|TRBV28|TRBD2|NA
TGTGCCAGCAGTTTGATGTGGGTAGCGGGAAAAGAGACCCAGTACTTC
CASSLMWVAGKETQYF
>TRBJ1-2|TRBV4-1|TRBD1|many
TGTGCCAGCAGCCAAGGACAGGCTAACTATGGCTACACCTTC
CASSQGQANYGYTF
>TRBJ2-7|TRBV11-2|TRBD1|few
TGTGCCAGCAGCCGAAAATGGACAGGGGAATACGAGCAGTACTTC
CASSRKWTGEYEQYF
>TRBJ2-7|TRBV20-1|NA|few
TGCAGTGCTAGAGCGGAGGGGTGGGGGACCTACGAGCAGTACTTC
CSARAEGWGTYEQYF
>TRBJ2-5|TRBV20-1|TRBD2|NA
TGCAGTGCTAGAGATCCGGGCGGGAGGGCCACTGAGCAGTACTTC
CSARDPGGRATEQYF
>TRBJ2-3|TRBV5-4|TRBD2|NA
TGTGCCAGCAGCTTGGGTGCGGGACTAGCGGGAGTCGGAGGCACAGATACGCAGTATTTT
CASSLGAGLAGVGGTDTQYF
>TRBJ2-7|TRBV5-1|NA|few
TGCGCCAGCAGCTTGGAGAATCGGGGGAACGAGCAGTACTTC
CASSLENRGNEQYF
>TRBJ2-1|TRBV6-1|TRBD2|few
TGTGCCAGCAGTGAACAGCGGGAGGGCTCCCAGTTCTTC
CASSEQREGSQFF
>TRBJ1-5|TRBV20-1|NA|few
TGCAGTGCTAGGGACAAGGTCCTCAATCAGCCCCAGCATTTT
CSARDKVLNQPQHF
>TRBJ2-2|TRBV20-1|NA|NA
TGCAGTGCTAGAGAATCCCCGACGAGCACCGGGGAGCTGTTTTTT
CSARESPTSTGELFF
>TRBJ2-5|TRBV27|TRBD2|few
TGTGCCAGCAGATCCCTCTTCACCGGGACTAGAGGTGTCGAGACCCAGTACTTC
CASRSLFTGTRGVETQYF
>TRBJ1-5|TRBV30|NA|NA
TGTGCCTGGAACCAGGACAGTGGGAATCAGCCCCAGCATTTT
CAWNQDSGNQPQHF
>TRBJ1-2|TRBV20-1|TRBD1|once
TGCAGTGCCCTAAACCGGGACAGGGGGCACCACTATGGCTACACCTTC
CSALNRDRGHHYGYTF
>TRBJ1-5|TRBV12-3/TRBV12-4|NA|NA
TGTGCCAGCAGTTTGTCAGGGTGGGATCAGCCCCGGCATTTT
CASSLSGWDQPRHF
>TRBJ2-7|TRBV20-1|NA|NA
TGCAGTGCTAGAGGGGACTTCCAATACGAGCAGTACTTC
CSARGDFQYEQYF
>TRBJ1-2|TRBV3-1|NA|NA
TGTGCCAGCAGCCAAGGGAATGGCAGAACCTATGGCTACACCTTC
CASSQGNGRTYGYTF
>TRBJ2-7|TRBV2|TRBD2|NA
TGTGCCAGCAGCTTGGCTAGCGGGAGGGCCGCCTACTCCTACGAGCAGTACTTC
CASSLASGRAAYSYEQYF
>TRBJ1-4|TRBV12-3/TRBV12-4|NA|few
TGTGCCAGCAGTTTAAGACAGCCTGAAAAACTGTTTTTT
CASSLRQPEKLFF
>TRBJ1-2|TRBV11-2|NA|many
TGTGCCAGCAGCTCGTTAAACCGGGTTAATTATGGCTACACCTTC
CASSSLNRVNYGYTF
>TRBJ1-5|TRBV6-1|NA|NA
TGTGCCAGCAGTCCCCCGTGGGGGGACGGGTTACAGCCCCAGCATTTT
CASSPPWGDGLQPQHF
>TRBJ2-3|TRBV6-2/TRBV6-3|NA|few
TGTGCCAGCAGTTATTCAAGTTGGGGCACAGATACGCAGTATTTT
CASSYSSWGTDTQYF
>TRBJ2-7|TRBV11-1|TRBD1|many
TGTGCCAGCAGCTTAGTCCGGGACAGGTCCTACGAGCAGTACTTC
CASSLVRDRSYEQYF
>TRBJ2-4|TRBV6-1|NA|few
TGTGCCAGCGGCGTAAACATTCAGTACTTC
CASGVNIQYF
>TRBJ2-1|TRBV28|NA|few
TGTGCCAGCAGTTTATGGTCGGGAGTGTACTACAATGAGCAGTTCTTC
CASSLWSGVYYNEQFF
>TRBJ2-3|TRBV7-6|NA|NA
TGTGCCAGCAGCTTAACTAGATCCCCAGATACGCAGTATTTT
CASSLTRSPDTQYF
>TRBJ2-1|TRBV2|NA|few
TGTGCCAGCAGGACCATCTACAGGGATGAGCAGTTCTTC
CASRTIYRDEQFF
>TRBJ2-7|TRBV4-1|NA|NA
TGCGCCAGCAGCCAAGAACGTGGTAAGGGACGAAGCTCCTACGAGCAGTACTTC
CASSQERGKGRSSYEQYF
>TRBJ2-1|TRBV20-1|NA|NA
TGCAGTGCTAGAGATTGGTTGCAGACCCGCTCCTACAATGAGCAGTTCTTC
CSARDWLQTRSYNEQFF
>TRBJ2-7|TRBV6-5|TRBD2|few
TGTGCCAGCAGCCCTCTTCGCGGGAGCTACGAGCAGTACTTC
CASSPLRGSYEQYF
>TRBJ2-1|TRBV20-1|TRBD1|NA
TGCAGTGCTAGGACCGGACAGGGCGGCAATGAGCAGTTCTTC
CSARTGQGGNEQFF
>TRBJ2-3|TRBV12-3/TRBV12-4|NA|NA
TGTGCCAGCAGTTCGCCGGGAAGAGATACGCAGTATTTT
CASSSPGRDTQYF
>TRBJ2-7|TRBV5-5|TRBD1|few
TGTGCCAGCAGCTTGAATTTCGGTTTTAGGGGGCAGTACGAGCAGTACTTC
CASSLNFGFRGQYEQYF
>TRBJ1-4|TRBV20-1|NA|NA
TGCAGTGCTGGAGACCGTCCAACTAATGAAAAACTGTTTTTT
CSAGDRPTNEKLFF
>TRBJ2-3|TRBV20-1|TRBD2|NA
TGCAGTGCTAGATCCGGGACTAGCGGGGGCACAGATACGCAGTATTTT
CSARSGTSGGTDTQYF
>TRBJ1-4|TRBV7-2|TRBD1|NA
TGTGCCAGCAGCTGGACAGGGTATAATGAAAAACTGTTTTTT
CASSWTGYNEKLFF
>TRBJ1-2|TRBV10-3|TRBD1|few
TGTGCCACCGCCAGGGACAGCTCCTATGGCTACACCTTC
CATARDSSYGYTF
>TRBJ2-1|TRBV2|TRBD2|few
TGTGCCAGCAGTGACCGGACTAGCGGGGGAGGAAGCTCCTACAATGAGCAGTTCTTC
CASSDRTSGGGSSYNEQFF
>TRBJ2-7|TRBV10-3|NA|NA
TGTGCCATCAGCTCCCCTAGCTACAATGAGCAGTACTTC
CAISSPSYNEQYF
>TRBJ2-7|TRBV28|NA|many
TGTGCCAGCATGGGAAGGGTTCGACACTACGAGCAGTACTTC
CASMGRVRHYEQYF
>TRBJ2-2|TRBV6-1|NA|NA
TGTGCCAGCAGTGAGGGGGGATTATCCCGGGTCGGGGAGCTGTTTTTT
CASSEGGLSRVGELFF
>TRBJ1-6|TRBV20-1|NA|NA
TGCAGTGCTACGGGGGGGTATTCACCCCTCCACTTT
CSATGGYSPLHF
>TRBJ2-7|TRBV27|NA|NA
TGTGCCAGCACCAAACGTCGCATTCCGGTACCGGGGAATGAGCAGTACTTC
CASTKRRIPVPGNEQYF
>TRBJ1-1|TRBV3-1|NA|NA
TGTGCCAGCAGCCAAGTATCCGAGAATAGATTTGAAGCTTTCTTT
CASSQVSENRFEAFF